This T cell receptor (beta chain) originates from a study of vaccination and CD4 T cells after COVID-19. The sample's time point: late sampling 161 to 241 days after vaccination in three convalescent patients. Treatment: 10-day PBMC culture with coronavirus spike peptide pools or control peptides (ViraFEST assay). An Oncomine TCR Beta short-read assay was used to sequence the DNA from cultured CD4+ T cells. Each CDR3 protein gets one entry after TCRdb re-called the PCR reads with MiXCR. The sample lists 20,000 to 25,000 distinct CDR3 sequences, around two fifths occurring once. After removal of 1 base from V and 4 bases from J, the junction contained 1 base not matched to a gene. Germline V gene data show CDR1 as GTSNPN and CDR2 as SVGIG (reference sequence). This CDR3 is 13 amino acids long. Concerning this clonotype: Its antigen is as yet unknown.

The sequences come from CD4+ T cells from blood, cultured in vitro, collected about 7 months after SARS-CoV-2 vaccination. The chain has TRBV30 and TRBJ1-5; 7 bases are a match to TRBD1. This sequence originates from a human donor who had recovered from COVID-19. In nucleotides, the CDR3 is TGTGCCTGGAGTGGACAGGGTAATCAGCCCCAGCATTTT. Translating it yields CAWSGQGNQPQHF.